Listed below are T cell receptor beta chains from one sample, sequenced in a study of T cell responses to AZD1222 COVID-19 vaccine. Some clones are missing from TCRdb's copy, which holds only in-frame ones; the method was immunoSEQ multiplex PCR. Of about 120,000 clones listed, 80% to 90% were seen once; the top ten hold approximately 18%. The input for sequencing was peripheral blood, taken on day 0 of MenACWY control vaccination. Receptor source: an adult in good health. Each CDR3 is given with its conserved first and last residue. D genes are given only for firm matches. Clone size is given for some rows only: seen once, a few or many times, or a class if the clone is expanded.

D	V	size	J	CDR3	DNA
TRBD1	TRBV28	.	TRBJ1-5	CATAKTGARQPQHF	TGTGCCACCGCAAAAACAGGGGCCCGCCAGCCCCAGCATTTT
.	TRBV28	.	TRBJ2-1	CASSPRGDGSYNEQFF	TGTGCCAGCAGTCCTAGGGGGGACGGCTCCTACAATGAGCAGTTCTTC
.	TRBV7-2	.	TRBJ2-3	CASSLQDVADTQYF	TGTGCCAGCAGCTTACAGGACGTTGCAGATACGCAGTATTTT
.	TRBV2	.	TRBJ1-1	CASGAGVWGYTEAFF	TGTGCCAGCGGGGCGGGGGTCTGGGGCTACACTGAAGCTTTCTTT
.	TRBV28	.	TRBJ1-5	CASTTAQGRNQPQHF	TGTGCCAGCACTACCGCGCAGGGCCGCAATCAGCCCCAGCATTTT
.	TRBV11-2	once	TRBJ2-2	CASSRSGTQPGELFF	TGTGCCAGCAGCCGGTCCGGGACTCAGCCCGGGGAGCTGTTTTTT
TRBD2	TRBV5-5	.	TRBJ2-7	CASSWGLGSYEQYF	TGTGCCAGCAGCTGGGGACTAGGGTCCTACGAGCAGTACTTC
TRBD1	TRBV29-1	once	TRBJ1-2	CSVGDRGLGYTF	TGCAGCGTGGGGGACAGGGGATTGGGCTACACCTTC
.	TRBV28	.	TRBJ2-5	CASSLGGIGWQETQYF	TGTGCCAGCAGTTTAGGAGGGATTGGTTGGCAAGAGACCCAGTACTTC
TRBD2	TRBV28	.	TRBJ2-2	CASSLLAGPGELFF	TGTGCCAGCAGTTTACTAGCGGGGCCCGGGGAGCTGTTTTTT
.	TRBV19	.	TRBJ2-5	CASSIAETQYF	TGTGCCAGTAGTATTGCGGAGACCCAGTACTTC
.	TRBV29-1	.	TRBJ2-7	CSVTLAYEQYF	TGCAGCGTTACACTTGCCTACGAGCAGTACTTC
.	TRBV9	.	TRBJ1-1	CASSEQDLEAFF	TGTGCCAGCAGCGAGCAGGACCTTGAAGCTTTCTTT
TRBD2	TRBV2	.	TRBJ2-7	CASSPPLEGLAGGRYF	TGTGCCAGCAGTCCCCCCTTGGAGGGACTAGCGGGAGGGAGGTACTTC
TRBD1	TRBV12-5	.	TRBJ2-3	CASGLGQGVSTDTQYF	TGTGCTAGTGGTTTGGGGCAGGGGGTCAGCACAGATACGCAGTATTTT
.	TRBV7-2	.	TRBJ2-1	CASSVSVSSYNEQFF	TGTGCCAGCAGCGTCAGCGTTAGCTCCTACAATGAGCAGTTCTTC
.	TRBV28	.	TRBJ1-2	CASTQGSGGYTF	TGCGCCAGCACGCAGGGGTCGGGGGGCTACACCTTC
.	TRBV6-5	.	TRBJ1-5	CASSSSTGSLTQHF	.
TRBD2	TRBV3-1/TRBV3-2	.	TRBJ2-7	CASSQEGRLAAYEQYF	TGTGCCAGCAGCCAAGAGGGGCGACTAGCGGCCTACGAGCAGTACTTC
.	TRBV2	.	TRBJ2-7	CASRENSYEQYF	TGTGCCAGCAGGGAAAACAGCTACGAGCAGTACTTC
.	TRBV24-1	few	TRBJ2-1	CATSDPPVGDEQFF	TGTGCCACCAGTGATCCCCCGGTAGGGGATGAGCAGTTCTTC
TRBD1	TRBV9	.	TRBJ2-7	CASSVSGTGGSYEQYF	TGTGCCAGCAGCGTTTCTGGGACAGGGGGGTCCTACGAGCAGTACTTC
TRBD2	TRBV15	.	TRBJ2-1	CATSRDLGLAAYNEQFF	TGTGCCACCAGCAGAGATTTAGGACTAGCGGCTTACAATGAGCAGTTCTTC
.	TRBV2	.	TRBJ1-1	CASSDVGGTEAFF	TGTGCCAGCAGTGACGTGGGTGGCACTGAAGCTTTCTTT
TRBD1	TRBV19	.	TRBJ2-7	CASSPRTGTYEQYF	TGTGCCAGTAGTCCACGGACAGGGACCTACGAGCAGTACTTC
.	TRBV5-4	.	TRBJ1-2	CASSLSRDYGYTF	TGTGCCAGCAGCTTGTCCAGGGACTATGGCTACACCTTC
.	TRBV28	.	TRBJ1-3	CASSHRGSGNTIYF	TGTGCCAGCAGTCACAGAGGCTCTGGAAACACCATATATTTT
.	TRBV24-1	.	TRBJ1-2	CATSDSGQIYGYTF	TGTGCCACCAGTGACTCCGGACAGATCTATGGCTACACCTTC
.	TRBV5-4	.	TRBJ2-7	CASSLYRGFEQYF	TGTGCCAGCAGCTTGTACAGAGGGTTCGAGCAGTACTTC
.	TRBV6-5	.	TRBJ1-3	CASSYSATWSGNTIYF	TGTGCCAGCAGTTACTCGGCCACTTGGTCTGGAAACACCATATATTTT
.	TRBV9	.	TRBJ1-1	CASSVFAEGTEAFF	TGTGCCAGCAGCGTATTTGCAGAAGGGACTGAAGCTTTCTTT
TRBD1	TRBV19	.	TRBJ2-7	CASSKTGRWDEQYF	TGTGCCAGTAGCAAGACAGGGCGATGGGACGAGCAGTACTTC
TRBD2	TRBV4-1	.	TRBJ2-7	CASSQSNGREDQYF	TGCGCCAGCAGCCAATCGAACGGACGGGAGGATCAGTACTTC
.	TRBV19	.	TRBJ2-6	CASSNGGGGANVLTF	TGTGCCAGTAGTAATGGAGGGGGTGGGGCCAACGTCCTGACTTTC
TRBD1	TRBV28	.	TRBJ1-1	CASSLPRQGGTEAFF	TGTGCCAGCAGCCTTCCCAGACAGGGTGGCACTGAAGCTTTCTTT
.	TRBV30	once	TRBJ1-3	CAWRTVFENTIYF	TGTGCCTGGAGAACGGTCTTTGAAAACACCATATATTTT
.	TRBV29-1	.	TRBJ1-1	CSVESNWGGGEAFF	TGCAGCGTTGAATCTAACTGGGGTGGTGGTGAAGCTTTCTTT
.	TRBV11-3	.	TRBJ1-1	CASSFRMNTEAFF	TGTGCCAGCAGCTTTCGCATGAACACTGAAGCTTTCTTT
.	TRBV15	.	TRBJ1-2	CATSRAWDGYTF	TGTGCCACCAGCAGAGCCTGGGATGGCTACACCTTC
TRBD2	TRBV15	.	TRBJ2-7	CATSRVASGSDEQYF	TGTGCCACCAGCAGAGTTGCTAGCGGGAGCGACGAGCAGTACTTC
TRBD2	TRBV15	.	TRBJ2-3	CATRRREVMTSTDTQYF	TGTGCCACCAGGAGGCGGGAGGTTATGACTAGCACAGATACGCAGTATTTT
.	TRBV9	.	TRBJ2-3	CASSVGVAISTDTQYF	TGTGCCAGCAGCGTAGGCGTAGCGATCAGCACAGATACGCAGTATTTT
.	TRBV11-3	.	TRBJ2-5	CASSRSSLETQYF	TGTGCCAGCAGCCGGTCCAGCCTGGAGACCCAGTACTTC
.	TRBV19	.	TRBJ2-7	CASSRSLALGGYEQYF	TGTGCCAGTAGTAGGTCCCTAGCGCTCGGAGGCTACGAGCAGTACTTC
.	TRBV14	.	TRBJ1-1	CASSRQMNTEAFF	TGTGCCAGCAGCCGACAGATGAACACTGAAGCTTTCTTT
TRBD2	TRBV9	.	TRBJ2-7	CASSVGTSGHDEQYF	TGTGCCAGCAGCGTAGGGACTAGCGGGCACGACGAGCAGTACTTC
.	TRBV27	.	TRBJ2-7	CASSFVSGNDEQYF	TGTGCCAGCAGTTTTGTCTCGGGTAACGACGAGCAGTACTTC
.	TRBV7-9	few	TRBJ1-1	CASRPRRGTEAFF	TGTGCCAGCAGACCCCGAAGGGGCACTGAAGCTTTCTTT
.	TRBV2	.	TRBJ2-6	CASSAGSGANVLTF	TGTGCCAGCAGTGCAGGGTCTGGGGCCAACGTCCTGACTTTC
.	TRBV27	.	TRBJ1-6	CASSFRTASYNSPLHF	TGTGCCAGCAGTTTCCGGACAGCCTCCTATAATTCACCCCTCCACTTT
.	TRBV7-6	.	TRBJ2-1	CASSLASTSAGQFF	TGTGCCAGCAGCTTGGCGTCGACTAGTGCTGGGCAGTTCTTC
.	TRBV29-1	.	TRBJ2-7	CSAKTSYEQYF	TGCAGCGCTAAAACCAGCTACGAGCAGTACTTC
TRBD1	TRBV27	.	TRBJ2-3	CASSQQGASSTDTQYF	TGTGCCAGCAGCCAACAGGGGGCCTCTAGCACAGATACGCAGTATTTT